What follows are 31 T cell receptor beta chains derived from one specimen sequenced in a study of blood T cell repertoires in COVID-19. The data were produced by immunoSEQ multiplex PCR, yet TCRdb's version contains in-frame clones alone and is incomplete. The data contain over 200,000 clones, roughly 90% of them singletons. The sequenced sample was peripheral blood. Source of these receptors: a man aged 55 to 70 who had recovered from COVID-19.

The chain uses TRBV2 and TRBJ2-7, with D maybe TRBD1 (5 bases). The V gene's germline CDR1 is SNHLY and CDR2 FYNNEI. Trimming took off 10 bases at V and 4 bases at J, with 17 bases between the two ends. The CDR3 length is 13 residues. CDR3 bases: TGTGCCATCCGAAGGACCACAGGTTACGAGCAGTACTTC. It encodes CAIRRTTGYEQYF.

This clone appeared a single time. The CDR3 loop is CASSLRGQGYTGELFF. As DNA, the CDR3 is TGTGCCAGCAGCCTAAGGGGACAGGGGTACACCGGGGAGCTGTTTTTT. The rearrangement links TRBV3-1 (or the pseudogene TRBV3-2) to TRBJ2-2; TRBD1 matches at 10 bases. The V gene's germline CDR1 is LGHDT and CDR2 YNNKEL (reference sequence). J gave up 3 bases and V 4 bases, and 5 bases lay outside the gene matches. This CDR3 spans 16 amino acids.

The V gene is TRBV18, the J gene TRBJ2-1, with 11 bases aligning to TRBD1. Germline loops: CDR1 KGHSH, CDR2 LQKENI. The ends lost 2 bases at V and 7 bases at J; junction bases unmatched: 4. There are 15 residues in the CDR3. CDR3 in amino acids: CASSPWTGGGNEQFF. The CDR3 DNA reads TGTGCCAGCTCACCATGGACAGGGGGCGGAAATGAGCAGTTCTTC.

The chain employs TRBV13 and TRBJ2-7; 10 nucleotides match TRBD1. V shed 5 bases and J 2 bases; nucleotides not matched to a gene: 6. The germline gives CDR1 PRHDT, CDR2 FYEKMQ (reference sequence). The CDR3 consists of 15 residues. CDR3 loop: CASSNRDRGTYEQYF. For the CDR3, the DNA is TGTGCCAGCAGCAACCGGGACAGGGGTACCTACGAGCAGTACTTC. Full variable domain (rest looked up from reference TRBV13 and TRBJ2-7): AAGVIQSPRHLIKEKRETATLKCYPIPRHDTVYWYQQGPGQDPQFLISFYEKMQSDKGSIPDRFSAQQFSDYHSELNMSSLELGDSALYFCASSNRDRGTYEQYFGPGTRLTVT.

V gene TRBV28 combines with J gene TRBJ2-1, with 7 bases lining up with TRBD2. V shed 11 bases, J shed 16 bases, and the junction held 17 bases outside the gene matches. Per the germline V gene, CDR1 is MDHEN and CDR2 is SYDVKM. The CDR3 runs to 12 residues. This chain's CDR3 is CAARSLSGTTFF. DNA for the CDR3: TGTGCCGCTAGATCTCTTTCCGGGACTACTTTCTTC.

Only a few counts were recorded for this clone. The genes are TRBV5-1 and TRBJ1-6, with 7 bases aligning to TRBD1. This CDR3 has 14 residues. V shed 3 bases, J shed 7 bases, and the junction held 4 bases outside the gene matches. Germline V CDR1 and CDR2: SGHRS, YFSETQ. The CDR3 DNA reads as TGCGCCAGCAGCTCCACAGGGGACAATTCACCCCTCCACTTT. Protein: CASSSTGDNSPLHF.

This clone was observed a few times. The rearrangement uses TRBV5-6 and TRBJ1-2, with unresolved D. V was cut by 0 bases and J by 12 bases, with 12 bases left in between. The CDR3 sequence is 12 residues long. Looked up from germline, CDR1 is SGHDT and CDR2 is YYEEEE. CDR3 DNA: TGTGCCAGCAGCTTGGCCGGAGATCAACACACCTTC. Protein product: CASSLAGDQHTF.

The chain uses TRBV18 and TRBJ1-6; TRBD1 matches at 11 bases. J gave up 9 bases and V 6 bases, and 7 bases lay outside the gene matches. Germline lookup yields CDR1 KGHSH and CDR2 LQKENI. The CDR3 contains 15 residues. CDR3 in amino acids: CASSLGQGVLSPLHF. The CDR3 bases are TGTGCCAGCTCGCTGGGACAGGGGGTGCTTTCACCCCTCCACTTT.

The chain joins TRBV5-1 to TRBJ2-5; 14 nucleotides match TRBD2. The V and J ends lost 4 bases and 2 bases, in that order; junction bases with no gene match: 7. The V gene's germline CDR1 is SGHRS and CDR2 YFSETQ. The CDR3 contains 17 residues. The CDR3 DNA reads TGCGCCAGCAGCAAGGGACTAGCGGGGGTGAGACAAGAGACCCAGTACTTC. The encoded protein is CASSKGLAGVRQETQYF.

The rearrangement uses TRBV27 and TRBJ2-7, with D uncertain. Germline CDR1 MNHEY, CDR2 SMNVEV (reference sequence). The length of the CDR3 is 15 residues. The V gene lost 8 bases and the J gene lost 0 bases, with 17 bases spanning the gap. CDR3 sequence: CASGTQSLGSYEQYF. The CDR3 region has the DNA TGTGCCAGCGGTACACAGAGTTTGGGCTCCTACGAGCAGTACTTC.

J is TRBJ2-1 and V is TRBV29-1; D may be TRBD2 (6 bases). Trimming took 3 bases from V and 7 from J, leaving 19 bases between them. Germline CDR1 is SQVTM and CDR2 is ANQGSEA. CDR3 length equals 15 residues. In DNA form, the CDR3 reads TGCAGCGTTGACCACCGGGCCCGGAGGGGAAATGAGCAGTTCTTC. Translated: CSVDHRARRGNEQFF.

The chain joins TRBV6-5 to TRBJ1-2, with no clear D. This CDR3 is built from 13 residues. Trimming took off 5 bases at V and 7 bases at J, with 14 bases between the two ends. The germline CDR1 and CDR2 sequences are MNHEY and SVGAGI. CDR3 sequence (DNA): TGTGCCAGCAGTCCCGGGCCCCGGGGTGGCTACACCTTC. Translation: CASSPGPRGGYTF.

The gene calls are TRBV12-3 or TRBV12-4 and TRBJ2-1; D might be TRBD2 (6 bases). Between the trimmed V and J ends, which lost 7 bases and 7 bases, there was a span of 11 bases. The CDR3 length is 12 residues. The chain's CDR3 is CASTLGGNEQFF. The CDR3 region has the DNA TGTGCCAGCACTCTTGGGGGGAATGAGCAGTTCTTC.

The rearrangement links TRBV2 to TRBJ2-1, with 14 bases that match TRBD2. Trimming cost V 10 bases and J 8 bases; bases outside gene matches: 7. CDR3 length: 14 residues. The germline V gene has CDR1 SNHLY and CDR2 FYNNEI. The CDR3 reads CATATSGGADEQFF. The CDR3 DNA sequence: TGTGCCACCGCGACTAGCGGGGGGGCCGATGAGCAGTTCTTC.

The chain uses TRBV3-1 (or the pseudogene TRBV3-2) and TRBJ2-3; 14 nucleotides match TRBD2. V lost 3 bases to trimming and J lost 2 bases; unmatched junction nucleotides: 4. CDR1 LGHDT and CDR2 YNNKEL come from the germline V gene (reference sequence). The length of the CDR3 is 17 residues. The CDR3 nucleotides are TGTGCCAGCAGCCAGGGACTAGCGGGGGCGACCACAGATACGCAGTATTTT. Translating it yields CASSQGLAGATTDTQYF.

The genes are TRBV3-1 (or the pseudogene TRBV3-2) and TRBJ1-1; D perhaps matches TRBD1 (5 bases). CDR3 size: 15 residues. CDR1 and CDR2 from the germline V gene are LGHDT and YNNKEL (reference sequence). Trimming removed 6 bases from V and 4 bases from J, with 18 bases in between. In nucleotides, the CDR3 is TGTGCCAGCAGTTCGATGGCGGGGACGGGCACTGAAGCTTTCTTT. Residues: CASSSMAGTGTEAFF.

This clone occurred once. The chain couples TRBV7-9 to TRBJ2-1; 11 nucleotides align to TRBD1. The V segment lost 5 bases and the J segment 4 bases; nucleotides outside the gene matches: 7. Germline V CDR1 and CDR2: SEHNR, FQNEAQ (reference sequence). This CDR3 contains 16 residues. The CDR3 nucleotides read TGTGCCAGCAGCATTGGACAGGGGGCGCAATACAATGAGCAGTTCTTC. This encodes CASSIGQGAQYNEQFF.

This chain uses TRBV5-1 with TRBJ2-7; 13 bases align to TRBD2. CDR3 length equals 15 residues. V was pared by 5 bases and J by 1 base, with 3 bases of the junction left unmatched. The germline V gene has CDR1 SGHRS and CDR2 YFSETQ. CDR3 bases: TGCGCCAGCAGTCCGGGACTAGCGGGATCCTACGAGCAGTACTTC. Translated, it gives CASSPGLAGSYEQYF.

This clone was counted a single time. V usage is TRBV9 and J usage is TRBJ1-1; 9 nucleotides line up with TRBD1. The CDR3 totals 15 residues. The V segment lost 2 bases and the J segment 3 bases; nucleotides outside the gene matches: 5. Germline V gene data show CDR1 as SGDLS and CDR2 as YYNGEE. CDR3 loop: CASSVLGQGDTEAFF. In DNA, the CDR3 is TGTGCCAGCAGCGTTCTGGGACAGGGTGACACTGAAGCTTTCTTT. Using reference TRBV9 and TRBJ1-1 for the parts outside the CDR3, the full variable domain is DSGVTQTPKHLITATGQRVTLRCSPRSGDLSVYWYQQSLDQGLQFLIQYYNGEERAKGNILERFSAQQFPDLHSELNLSSLELGDSALYFCASSVLGQGDTEAFFGQGTRLTVV.

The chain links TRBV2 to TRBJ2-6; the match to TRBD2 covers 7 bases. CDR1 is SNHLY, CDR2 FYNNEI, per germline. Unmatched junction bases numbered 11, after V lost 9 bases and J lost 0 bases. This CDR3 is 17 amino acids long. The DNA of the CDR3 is TGTGCCAGTCGGGGAGGGACGGTGAGCTCTGGGGCCAACGTCCTGACTTTC. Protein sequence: CASRGGTVSSGANVLTF.

The CDR3 reads CASSQNYGADTQYF. The CDR3 DNA reads as TGCGCCAGCAGCCAAAACTACGGGGCAGATACGCAGTATTTT. V is TRBV4-1 and J is TRBJ2-3; weak D call: TRBD2 (5 bases). Germline V gives CDR1 MGHRA, CDR2 YSYEKL. The CDR3 covers 14 residues. V was pared by 2 bases and J by 4 bases, with 10 bases between.

CDR3 in DNA: TGTGCCAGTAGTATAACCCCCAGGCTCCTCAATCAGCCCCAGCATTTT. Its protein is CASSITPRLLNQPQHF. V gene TRBV19 combines with J gene TRBJ1-5, with D hard to call. The CDR3 loop spans 16 amino acids. Trimming cost V 2 bases and J 3 bases, with 14 bases left between them. Per the germline V gene, CDR1 is LNHDA and CDR2 is SQIVND (reference sequence).

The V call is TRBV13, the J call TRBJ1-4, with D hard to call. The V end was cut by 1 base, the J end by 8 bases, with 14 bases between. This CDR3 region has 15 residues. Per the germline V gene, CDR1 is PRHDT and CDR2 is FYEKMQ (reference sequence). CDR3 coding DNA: TGTGCCAGCAGCTTAGCCGGGTCTGGTGAAGAAAAACTGTTTTTT. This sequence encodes CASSLAGSGEEKLFF. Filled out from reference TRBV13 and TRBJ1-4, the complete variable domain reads AAGVIQSPRHLIKEKRETATLKCYPIPRHDTVYWYQQGPGQDPQFLISFYEKMQSDKGSIPDRFSAQQFSDYHSELNMSSLELGDSALYFCASSLAGSGEEKLFFGSGTQLSVL.

The CDR3 spells CASSQGVRAWDTDTQYF. CDR3 in DNA: TGCGCCAGCAGCCAAGGGGTGAGGGCGTGGGACACAGATACGCAGTATTTT. V is TRBV4-1 and J is TRBJ2-3, with D perhaps TRBD2 (5 bases). The CDR3 is 17 residues long. Germline V CDR1 and CDR2: MGHRA, YSYEKL. The ends were cut back, 1 base at V and 2 bases at J, with 16 bases in the middle.

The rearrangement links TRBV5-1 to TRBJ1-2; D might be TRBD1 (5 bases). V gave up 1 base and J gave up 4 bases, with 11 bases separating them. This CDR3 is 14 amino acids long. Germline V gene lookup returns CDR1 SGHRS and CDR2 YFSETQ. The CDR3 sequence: CASSLIQEGYGYTF. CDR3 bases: TGCGCCAGCAGCTTGATACAGGAAGGCTATGGCTACACCTTC. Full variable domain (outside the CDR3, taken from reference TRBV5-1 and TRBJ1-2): KAGVTQTPRYLIKTRGQQVTLSCSPISGHRSVSWYQQTPGQGLQFLFEYFSETQRNKGNFPGRFSGRQFSNSRSEMNVSTLELGDSALYLCASSLIQEGYGYTFGSGTRLTVV.

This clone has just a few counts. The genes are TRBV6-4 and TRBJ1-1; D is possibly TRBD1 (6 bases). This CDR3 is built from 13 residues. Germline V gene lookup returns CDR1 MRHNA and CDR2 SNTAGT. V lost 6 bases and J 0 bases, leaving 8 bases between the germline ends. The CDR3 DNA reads TGTGCCAGCAGAGGACAGATGAACACTGAAGCTTTCTTT. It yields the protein CASRGQMNTEAFF.

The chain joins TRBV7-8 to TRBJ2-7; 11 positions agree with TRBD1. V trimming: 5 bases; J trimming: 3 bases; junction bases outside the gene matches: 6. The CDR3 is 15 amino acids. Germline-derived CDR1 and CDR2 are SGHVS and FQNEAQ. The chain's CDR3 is CASSPGGTGGYEQYF. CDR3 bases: TGTGCCAGCAGCCCCGGGGGGACAGGGGGCTACGAGCAGTACTTC.

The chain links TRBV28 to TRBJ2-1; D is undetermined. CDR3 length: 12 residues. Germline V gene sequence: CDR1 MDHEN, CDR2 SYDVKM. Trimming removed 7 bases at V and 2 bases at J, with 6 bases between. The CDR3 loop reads CASTRAYNEQFF. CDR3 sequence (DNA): TGTGCCAGCACCCGTGCCTACAATGAGCAGTTCTTC. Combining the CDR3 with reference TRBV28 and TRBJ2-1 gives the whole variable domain DVKVTQSSRYLVKRTGEKVFLECVQDMDHENMFWYRQDPGLGLRLIYFSYDVKMKEKGDIPEGYSVSREKKERFSLILESASTNQTSMYLCASTRAYNEQFFGPGTRLTVL.

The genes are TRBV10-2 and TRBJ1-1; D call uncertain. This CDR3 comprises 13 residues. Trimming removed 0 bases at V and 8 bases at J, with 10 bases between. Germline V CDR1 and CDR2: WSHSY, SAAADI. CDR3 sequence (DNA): TGCGCCAGCAGTGAGTCACAGAATAACGAAGCTTTCTTT. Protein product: CASSESQNNEAFF.

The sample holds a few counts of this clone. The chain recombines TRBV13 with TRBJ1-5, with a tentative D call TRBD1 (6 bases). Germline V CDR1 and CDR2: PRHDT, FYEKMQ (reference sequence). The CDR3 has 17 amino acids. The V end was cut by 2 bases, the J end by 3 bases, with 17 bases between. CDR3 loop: CASSLSRTTGPNQPQHF. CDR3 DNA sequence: TGTGCCAGCAGCTTATCTAGAACGACAGGTCCCAATCAGCCCCAGCATTTT.

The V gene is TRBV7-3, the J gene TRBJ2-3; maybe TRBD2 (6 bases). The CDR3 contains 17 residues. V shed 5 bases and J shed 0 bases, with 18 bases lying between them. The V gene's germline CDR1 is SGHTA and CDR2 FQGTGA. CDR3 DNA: TGTGCCAGCAGCCCCCGACTTAGCGGTCTTAGCACAGATACGCAGTATTTT. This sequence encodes CASSPRLSGLSTDTQYF.